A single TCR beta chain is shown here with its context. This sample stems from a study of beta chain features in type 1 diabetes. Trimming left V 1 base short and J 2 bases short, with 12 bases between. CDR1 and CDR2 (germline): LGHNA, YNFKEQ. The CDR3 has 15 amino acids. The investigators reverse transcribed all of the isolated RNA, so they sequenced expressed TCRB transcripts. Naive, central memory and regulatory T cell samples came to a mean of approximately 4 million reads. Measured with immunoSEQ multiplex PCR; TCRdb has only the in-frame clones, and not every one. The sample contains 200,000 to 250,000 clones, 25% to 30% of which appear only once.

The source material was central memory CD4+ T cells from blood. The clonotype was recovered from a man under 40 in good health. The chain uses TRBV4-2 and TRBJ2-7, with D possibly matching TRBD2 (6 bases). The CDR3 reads CASSQATTSTYEQYF. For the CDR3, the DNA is TGTGCCAGCAGCCAAGCTACGACTAGTACCTACGAGCAGTACTTC.